These T cell receptor beta chains were read from a single sample in a study of T cells in Graves' hyperthyroidism and ophthalmopathy. TCRdb reprocessed the multiplex PCR reads with MiXCR, giving one entry per CDR3 protein. This repertoire shows approximately 400,000 distinct CDR3 sequences, about 14% found once; its top ten account for 15% to 20%. Material for sequencing was blood. These receptors were collected from a woman in her thirties with Graves' ophthalmopathy. CDR3s include the opening cysteine and the closing phenylalanine or tryptophan. D genes are given only for firm matches. The size field is filled for only some rows; it gives once, few, many or a size class.

TRBV27	TRBD2	.	TRBJ2-5	TGTGCCAGCAGAAGTTTAGCGGGGTATGCGGAGACCCAGTACTTC	CASRSLAGYAETQYF
TRBV28	.	few	TRBJ2-5	TGTGCCAGCAGTTTTAGTGTGGGCGTCGGGGGAGAGACCCAGTACTTC	CASSFSVGVGGETQYF
TRBV28	.	many	TRBJ2-5	TGTGCCAGCAGGGGCAAAAGTGGGGAGACCCAGTACTTC	CASRGKSGETQYF
TRBV5-1	TRBD1	many	TRBJ1-1	TGCGCCATCCCGGGACAGGACTCTGAAGCTTTCTTT	CAIPGQDSEAFF
TRBV12-3/TRBV12-4	TRBD1	many	TRBJ1-2	TGTGCCAGCAACCTTAGACAGGGGTTCCGTGGCTACACCTTC	CASNLRQGFRGYTF
TRBV12-3/TRBV12-4	.	many	TRBJ2-3	TGTGCCAGCGCCAGTACAGATACGCAGTATTTT	CASASTDTQYF
TRBV12-3/TRBV12-4	.	many	TRBJ1-6	TGTGCCAGCAGTTTTATCCCAGGGTGGTCAGTCGGTTCACCCCTCCACTTT	CASSFIPGWSVGSPLHF
TRBV28	TRBD2	few	TRBJ2-2	TGTGCCAGCAGTCTACTAGCGGGATGGCCCGGGGAGCTGTTTTTT	CASSLLAGWPGELFF
TRBV5-1	.	many	TRBJ2-7	TGCGCCAGCAGCCGTACCCCATTTGAGGAGCAGTACTTC	CASSRTPFEEQYF
TRBV27	TRBD2	many	TRBJ2-3	TGTGCCAGCAGTTTAGGGCGGGGGGGCCGAGATACGCAGTATTTT	CASSLGRGGRDTQYF
TRBV12-3/TRBV12-4	TRBD2	few	TRBJ2-5	TGTACCAGCAGTTTAGAAGTTGCGGGGGGGAAAGAGACCCAGTACTTC	CTSSLEVAGGKETQYF
TRBV5-1	.	many	TRBJ1-2	TGCGCCAGCAGCAGGGAGGGGACATCCAACTATGGCTACACCTTC	CASSREGTSNYGYTF
TRBV30	.	many	TRBJ1-5	TGTGCCTGGGATTTAGGTGCGGGTCAGCCCCAGCATTTT	CAWDLGAGQPQHF
TRBV28	.	.	TRBJ2-7	TGTGCCAGCAGTTTTGGCAGGGAAGGTAGTTACGAGCAGTACTTC	CASSFGREGSYEQYF
TRBV11-3	TRBD1	many	TRBJ2-7	TGTGCCAGCAGCTCTGGGACAGATTACGAGCAGTACTTC	CASSSGTDYEQYF
TRBV7-9	.	many	TRBJ2-2	TGTGCCAGCAGTCGGAAAGGGCCATACACCGGGGAGCTGTTTTTT	CASSRKGPYTGELFF
TRBV6-5	.	many	TRBJ1-5	TGTGCCAGCAGTTACGACAGTAGCAATCAGCCCCAGCATTTT	CASSYDSSNQPQHF
TRBV7-9	TRBD1	many	TRBJ1-4	TGTGCCAGCACCTCCGGGACAGGGGATGAAAAACTGTTTTTT	CASTSGTGDEKLFF
TRBV19	.	.	TRBJ2-1	TGTGCCAGTAGTATGGTTAGTGCGACGGACAGACGGGAGCAGTTCTTC	CASSMVSATDRREQFF
TRBV10-3	TRBD1	many	TRBJ2-1	TGTGCCATCAGTTTTAAAGGGACAGGGGAGCATGAGCAGTTCTTC	CAISFKGTGEHEQFF
TRBV20-1	.	many	TRBJ1-1	TGCAGTCCCGCGGGGGGTGCCCGAAGATGGAACACTGAAGCTTTCTTT	CSPAGGARRWNTEAFF
TRBV10-3	TRBD1	many	TRBJ2-1	TGTGCCATCAGTGAAAAGGGGGCGGACTACAATGAGCAGTTCTTC	CAISEKGADYNEQFF
TRBV6-2/TRBV6-3	.	many	TRBJ1-2	TGTGCCAGCAGTCTTGACGGGACCCCTTATCCGGCTGGCTACACCTTC	CASSLDGTPYPAGYTF
TRBV20-1	.	many	TRBJ1-1	TGCAGTGCTCCACAGGTTCGCGGAGAGGCTTTCTTT	CSAPQVRGEAFF
TRBV24-1	TRBD1	.	TRBJ1-1	TGTGCCACCGTTGACAGGGGAAACACTGAAGCTTTCTTT	CATVDRGNTEAFF
TRBV2	.	many	TRBJ1-2	TGTGCCAGCAGTGACAGCCTTGACTATGGCTACACCTTC	CASSDSLDYGYTF
TRBV7-9	.	.	TRBJ1-3	TGTGCCAGCAACCGGCAGGGTTTAAACACCATATATTTT	CASNRQGLNTIYF
TRBV9	TRBD2	.	TRBJ2-1	TGTGCCAGCAGCGAACTAGCGGTGAGCTACAATGAGCAGTTCTTC	CASSELAVSYNEQFF
TRBV6-1	TRBD1	many	TRBJ2-7	TGTGCCAGCAAAGAGTCGACAGGGACCAAGTACGAGCAGTACTTC	CASKESTGTKYEQYF
TRBV10-2	TRBD1	few	TRBJ2-2	TGCGCCGCTCAGGGGGCGACCGGGGAGCTGTTTTTT	CAAQGATGELFF
TRBV20-1	.	many	TRBJ2-7	TGCAGTGCTAGATCGGGAGTTGGGGGCGAGCAGTACTTC	CSARSGVGGEQYF
TRBV4-1	TRBD2	few	TRBJ2-1	TGCGCCAGCAGCCGGTCAGGGACTAGCGGGGGGAGTGAGCAGTTCTTC	CASSRSGTSGGSEQFF
TRBV28	.	.	TRBJ2-7	TGTGCCAGCAAATCCGGGACCCCAGACGAGCAGTACTTC	CASKSGTPDEQYF
TRBV20-1	.	many	TRBJ2-6	TGCAGTGCTAGAGCCCACCGGGTTTCCTCTGGGGCCAACGTCCTGACTTTC	CSARAHRVSSGANVLTF
TRBV27	.	many	TRBJ1-5	TGTGCCAGCAGGCCACAGGCGATTAGCAATCAGCCCCAGCATTTT	CASRPQAISNQPQHF
TRBV6-6	.	few	TRBJ2-1	TGTGCCAGCAGTTACTCGATCGGACTCCTCCTGGTCAATGAGCAGTTCTTC	CASSYSIGLLLVNEQFF
TRBV2	.	many	TRBJ2-3	TGTGCCAGCAGTGTCCAGGCCTGGGATACGCAGTATTTT	CASSVQAWDTQYF
TRBV5-1	.	many	TRBJ1-2	TGCGCCAGCAGCTTGGACAGGGACTACACCTTC	CASSLDRDYTF
TRBV6-1	.	.	TRBJ1-2	TGTGCCAGTAAACAGGGAGGGCCTAACTATGGCTACACCTTC	CASKQGGPNYGYTF
TRBV20-1	TRBD1	many	TRBJ1-4	TGCAGTGCCAACCGGGACAGGGATACGGAAAAACTGTTTTTT	CSANRDRDTEKLFF
TRBV7-2	.	many	TRBJ2-7	TGTGCCAGCAGCTTAGCCTTTGCAACGGGGGGCGGCGAGCAGTACTTC	CASSLAFATGGGEQYF